This T cell receptor beta chain was sequenced in a study of blood T cells in healthy people across ages (dated by TCRdb to about 2015). Regarding the study in general: In model experiments, template switching captured about one uniquely barcoded TCR beta cDNA molecule for every two T cells. The study measured age-related changes in TCR beta repertoire diversity using deep sequencing normalized with unique cDNA molecular identifiers. The donors were divided into four age groups: young (average around 16 years), middle-aged (roughly 40), aged (approximately 62) and long-lived (nearly 85). To avoid experimental bias, donors of different ages were spread randomly across the sequencing lanes. For two donors (one aged 18 to 29 and one aged 80 or older), the study analyzed two additional independent replicas of 1 million unique cDNA reads from the same blood draw. Study-wide conclusions, independent of this receptor: A strong correlation was found between observed TCR beta diversity and the percentage of naive T cells measured by flow cytometry. Estimates of total diversity based on one million sequenced T cells were regarded as lower bounds and as underestimates. Compared with the aged group, the long-lived group had more naive CD4+ T cells, fewer expanded clones and increased TCR diversity, suggesting age selection. Because the CMV infection status of the donors was unknown, age-related changes in expanded clonotypes may potentially have been confounded. Because profiling used bulk unsorted PBMCs, naive and antigen-experienced compartments could not be compared conclusively. Observed TCR beta diversity per million T cells fell roughly linearly with age, and a significant reduction was already apparent by age around 44.

This clonotype has only a few counts. Which antigen it targets is not known. Base-call qualities are not available, and no considerably larger clone is one nucleotide away. Between the V and J ends, shortened by 3 bases and 4 bases respectively, the junction contains 24 bases. Via the germline V gene, CDR1 is MDHEN and CDR2 SYDVKM. The CDR3 covers 18 residues, taking in both the cysteine and the phenylalanine. CDR3 DNA only is kept here, 54 bases in frame from base 1. The donors were roughly 40 Caucasian individuals from Russia, aged roughly 6 to 100 years, who were systemically healthy. Around 10 milliliters of peripheral blood were collected from each donor into EDTA-treated Vacutainer tubes. PBMCs were isolated by Ficoll-Paque density-gradient centrifugation, with at least 6.5 million obtained per sample. Trizol reagent was used to extract total RNA from the PBMCs, yielding at least 6 micrograms per sample. For every donor, flow cytometry on a PBMC aliquot measured the percentage of naive CD45RAhigh/CD27high T cells.

Libraries came from 5' RACE. For sequencing, an Illumina HiSeq 2500 was employed. A second roughly 6 to 12 cycle PCR used a sample-barcoded 5' primer and a J-beta primer mix. Each TCR beta cDNA molecule received a unique molecular identifier from a template-switch 5' adaptor carrying 12 random nucleotides. At least 2.5 million CDR3-containing paired-end reads were obtained from each sample. First-strand cDNA synthesis was performed from all RNA using the Mint cDNA synthesis kit, with priming by a TRBC-specific oligonucleotide. Following uracil-DNA glycosylase treatment, all cDNA underwent a first 18-cycle PCR with the universal primers M1SS and BC2_uni_R. Per the authors' processing: Normalization of each sample was performed by random selection of 1 million high-quality reads, each carrying a distinct molecular identifier. Instead of being binned into consensus sequences, reads that shared molecular identifiers were thrown out. MiTCR, set to a Q25 quality threshold and the strictest error-elimination algorithm, was used for CDR3 identification, clonotype clustering and error correction. A nonparametric unseen species model with Euler transformation was used to estimate lower-bound total TCR beta diversity. TCRdb reran the public reads through fastp at Q25 and MiXCR, keeping productive beta chains. Duplicate CDR3 protein sequences are folded into a single record with the most common DNA and genes. The V and J calls were not made by the authors but by TCRdb's processing. The sample records hundreds of thousands of distinct CDR3 sequences, 56% of which are singletons. Of the sample, 25% to 30% is held by the ten largest clones.

The sample was blood. The source is a man aged 40-49 years in good health. The sequence links TRBV28 to TRBJ2-5; a tentative D match to TRBD1 spans 8 bases. The CDR3 region reads CASSFVGRGRGRGETQYF. The DNA sequence reads TGTGCCAGCAGTTTTGTTGGGAGGGGCAGGGGGCGCGGAGAGACCCAGTACTTC.